This T cell receptor beta chain was retrieved from a study of T cells in Graves' hyperthyroidism and ophthalmopathy. This clonotype was counted only a few times. V lost 6 bases to trimming and J lost 6 bases; unmatched junction nucleotides: 11. Per the germline V gene, CDR1 is SQVTM and CDR2 is ANQGSEA. This CDR3 spans 14 amino acids. Amplification of TCR beta CDR3 regions was performed using RNA transcripts as template. First-round RT-PCR of the TCR CDR3 relied on the HTBI primer set. TCRdb reanalysed the multiplex PCR reads using MiXCR and keeps one entry per CDR3 protein. The sample yields approximately 400,000 distinct CDR3 sequences, more than 15% seen once.

The chain uses TRBV29-1 and TRBJ2-7, with 10 bases identical to TRBD1. The source material was blood. The receptor's source is a woman between 18 and 29 years old with Graves' hyperthyroidism that later progressed to Graves' ophthalmopathy. The CDR3 coding sequence is TGCAGCGTCGAAAAGTCCGGGACAGGGGTCGAGCAGTACTTC. Its protein is CSVEKSGTGVEQYF.